This T cell receptor (beta chain) was identified during a study of cytomegalovirus exposure and HLA in healthy donors. Study summary: A prior analysis found roughly 110 million unique TCR beta sequences from approximately 190 million T cells.

Worth noting for this clone: Its specificity is unknown.

The study, taken as a whole, reports: The likely origin of a cluster of highly shared sequence variants was a sequencing artifact. Despite most TCR sequences being rare, some public TCRs occurred in many donors. An analysis done earlier found most TCR beta V segments productive about 87% or about 30% of the time.

PCR was performed using 60 Vbeta and 13 Jbeta primers. Profiled with immunoSEQ multiplex PCR; TCRdb holds only in-frame clones, not every one. The repertoire holds about 160,000 clones, just under 65% seen once, with roughly 6.8% in the top ten. Trimming pared 0 bases from V and 7 bases from J, leaving 12 bases between. Germline CDR1 is MNHNS and CDR2 is SASEGT. The CDR3 has 15 amino acids. The chain carries TRBV6-1 and TRBJ2-2, with D possibly matching TRBD2 (6 bases). The source of this sequence is a woman in her sixties in good health and CMV-seropositive. Sample: PBMCs. CDR3 bases: TGTGCCAGCAGTGAAGCCAGGCTAGCGAGCGGGGAGCTGTTTTTT. Its protein is CASSEARLASGELFF.